These 15 T cell receptor beta chains were sequenced from one sample in a study of T cells after yellow fever vaccination. TCRdb reprocessed the 5' RACE reads with MiXCR, giving one entry per CDR3 protein. The sample yields about 300,000 distinct CDR3 sequences, roughly 4% seen once. Sequenced here: PBMCs, sampled 5 days after the yellow fever booster vaccination. These receptor sequences come from a man between 18 and 29 years old who received the YFV17D yellow fever vaccine.

The sample holds many counts of this clonotype. The chain employs TRBV7-6 and TRBJ2-1; D call uncertain. The CDR3 contains 13 residues. Germline V lookup: CDR1 SGHVS, CDR2 FNYEAQ. Trimming removed 1 base from V and 6 bases from J, with 7 bases in between. In DNA form, the CDR3 reads TGTGCCAGCAGCTTAGTAAGTCTCAATGAGCAGTTCTTC. This translates into CASSLVSLNEQFF.

In its sample, this clonotype was seen many times. The rearrangement joins TRBV5-1 to TRBJ1-1; 7 nucleotides line up with TRBD1. Germline V CDR1 and CDR2: SGHRS, YFSETQ. The CDR3 runs to 12 residues. Trimming cost V 4 bases and J 3 bases; bases outside gene matches: 0. CDR3 protein: CASSQGDTEAFF. CDR3 nucleotide sequence: TGCGCCAGCAGCCAGGGGGACACTGAAGCTTTCTTT. Combining the CDR3 with reference TRBV5-1 and TRBJ1-1 gives the whole variable domain KAGVTQTPRYLIKTRGQQVTLSCSPISGHRSVSWYQQTPGQGLQFLFEYFSETQRNKGNFPGRFSGRQFSNSRSEMNVSTLELGDSALYLCASSQGDTEAFFGQGTRLTVV.

This clonotype was counted ten times or more. The chain links TRBV29-1 to TRBJ1-1, with 8 bases aligning to TRBD1. The CDR3 spans 14 residues. Germline-derived CDR1 and CDR2 are SQVTM and ANQGSEA. The ends lost 6 bases at V and 1 base at J; junction bases unmatched: 7. The CDR3: CSVGTGGGNTEAFF. Here the CDR3 DNA reads TGCAGCGTGGGGACAGGCGGAGGGAACACTGAAGCTTTCTTT.

This clonotype was seen repeatedly, ten times or more. The rearrangement joins TRBV7-9 to TRBJ2-2, with 7 nucleotides matching TRBD1. Germline loops: CDR1 SEHNR, CDR2 FQNEAQ (reference sequence). The CDR3 contains 18 residues. J gave up 0 bases and V 5 bases, and 12 bases lay outside the gene matches. The CDR3 bases are TGTGCCAGCAGCCTGTGGGGAAGGACAGGTTCGAACACCGGGGAGCTGTTTTTT. Translating it yields CASSLWGRTGSNTGELFF.

The chain is built from TRBV7-9 and TRBJ1-6, with D unresolved. The germline gives CDR1 SEHNR, CDR2 FQNEAQ (reference sequence). Trimming cost V 0 bases and J 0 bases, with 15 bases left between them. The CDR3 totals 19 residues. The CDR3 bases are TGTGCCAGCAGCTTAGCAGCAGGTTCTTGGAGCTCCTATAATTCACCCCTCCACTTT. It translates to CASSLAAGSWSSYNSPLHF.

Only a few counts were recorded for this clonotype. This sequence joins TRBV19 and TRBJ1-5; no definite D call. Germline CDR1 reads LNHDA; CDR2 reads SQIVND (reference sequence). CDR3 length: 17 amino acids. Trimming shortened V by 5 bases and J by 3 bases, and 20 bases separated the two germline ends. CDR3 nucleotide sequence: TGTGCCAGTAGTCGTTCGATACGACTAAGACTCAATCAGCCCCAGCATTTT. Its protein is CASSRSIRLRLNQPQHF.

This clonotype was seen at least ten times. This sequence joins TRBV20-1 and TRBJ2-5; 8 bases are shared with TRBD2. The junction had 1 base not matched to a gene; V was cut back by 1 base and J by 3 bases. This CDR3 is built from 13 residues. Germline V gene data show CDR1 as DFQATT and CDR2 as SNEGSKA (reference sequence). The CDR3 DNA reads as TGCAGTGCTAGAGCGGGGGGGGAAGAGACCCAGTACTTC. Encoded protein: CSARAGGEETQYF.

This clonotype showed up just a few times. This rearrangement joins TRBV6-2 or TRBV6-3 to TRBJ2-7, with D perhaps assigned TRBD1 or TRBD2 (5 bases each). From germline, CDR1 is MNHEY and CDR2 SVGEGT. CDR3 size: 14 residues. Trimming cost V 6 bases and J 0 bases, with 12 bases left between them. In nucleotides, the CDR3 is TGTGCCAGCAGCCCCGGGACGGTCTCCTACGAGCAGTACTTC. Protein product: CASSPGTVSYEQYF.

CDR3 protein: CASSLEQGADGYTF. In DNA, the CDR3 is TGCGCCAGCAGCTTGGAACAGGGGGCTGATGGCTACACCTTC. V and J are TRBV5-1 and TRBJ1-2; TRBD1 matches 9 bases. The CDR3 totals 14 residues. Germline V lookup: CDR1 SGHRS, CDR2 YFSETQ. The V and J ends lost 0 bases and 6 bases, in that order; junction bases with no gene match: 3.

The CDR3 reads CASSLVHGQMNTEAFF. CDR3 coding DNA: TGTGCCAGCAGCTTAGTACACGGACAAATGAACACTGAAGCTTTCTTT. The chain uses TRBV5-8 and TRBJ1-1; possible D gene TRBD1, 5 bases. The CDR3 is made up of 16 amino acids. V lost 2 bases to trimming and J lost 0 bases, with 14 bases between them. The germline CDR1 and CDR2 sequences are SGHTS and YDEGEE. Full variable domain (remainder filled in from reference TRBV5-8 and TRBJ1-1): EAGVTQSPTHLIKTRGQQATLRCSPISGHTSVYWYQQALGLGLQFLLWYDEGEERNRGNFPPRFSGRQFPNYSSELNVNALELEDSALYLCASSLVHGQMNTEAFFGQGTRLTVV.

The chain employs TRBV6-5 and TRBJ1-2; D is perhaps TRBD1 (5 bases). The V gene lost 3 bases and the J gene lost 8 bases, with 10 bases spanning the gap. CDR3 size: 12 residues. The germline V gene has CDR1 MNHEY and CDR2 SVGAGI. This CDR3 reads CASSYNRGGYTF. CDR3 nucleotides: TGTGCCAGCAGTTATAATCGGGGGGGCTACACCTTC.

This clonotype was recorded at least ten times. The chain has TRBV7-2 and TRBJ1-6, with D perhaps TRBD1 (5 bases). The CDR3 has 15 amino acids. The germline gives CDR1 SGHTA, CDR2 FQGNSA. Trimming shortened V by 5 bases and J by 7 bases, and 15 bases separated the two germline ends. This chain's CDR3 is CASSSVGWDNSPLHF. The CDR3 DNA reads as TGTGCCAGCAGCAGCGTTGGGTGGGACAATTCACCCCTCCACTTT.

This clonotype came up many times. This sequence joins TRBV24-1 and TRBJ2-2; no clear D gene. There are 14 residues in the CDR3. Germline CDR1 reads KGHDR; CDR2 reads SFDVKD. Trimming took off 6 bases at V and 6 bases at J, with 13 bases between the two ends. In nucleotides, the CDR3 is TGTGCCACCAGTCGAGTCGGAGTAGCCGGGGAGCTGTTTTTT. Translation: CATSRVGVAGELFF.

There are many counts of this clonotype. The genes are TRBV7-9 and TRBJ1-5; 8 bases map to TRBD1. Germline loops: CDR1 SEHNR, CDR2 FQNEAQ (reference sequence). After removal of 1 base from V and 6 bases from J, the junction contained 5 bases not matched to a gene. The CDR3 covers 15 residues. The CDR3 protein is CASSLGTGTFQPQHF. Here the CDR3 DNA reads TGTGCCAGCAGCTTAGGGACAGGGACGTTTCAGCCCCAGCATTTT.

The chain couples TRBV5-1 to TRBJ2-5, with 11 bases aligning to TRBD1. CDR3 length: 16 residues. The ends lost 4 bases at V and 5 bases at J; junction bases unmatched: 10. Per germline, CDR1 SGHRS and CDR2 YFSETQ. The CDR3 coding sequence is TGCGCCAGCAGCCCTGGACAGGGGGCCACCTTGGAGACCCAGTACTTC. Its translation is CASSPGQGATLETQYF.